Presented here are 16 T cell receptor beta chains from one specimen sequenced in a study of blood T cell repertoires in COVID-19. Assay: immunoSEQ multiplex PCR; the TCRdb copy retains only in-frame clones and omits some. This sample has 130,000 to 150,000 clones, with 80% to 90% found just once. The sample consisted of peripheral blood. These receptor sequences come from a woman in her fifties or sixties with COVID-19, enrolled during active disease.

The chain has TRBV9 and TRBJ2-1; TRBD1 agrees at 7 bases. Trimming cost V 5 bases and J 7 bases; bases outside gene matches: 12. The CDR3 loop spans 15 amino acids. CDR1 and CDR2 from the germline V gene are SGDLS and YYNGEE. The CDR3 nucleotides read TGTGCCAGCAGTGCCGAGTCAGGGGGTTGGAATGAGCAGTTCTTC. Its protein product is CASSAESGGWNEQFF. Supplemented by reference TRBV9 and TRBJ2-1, the full variable domain reads DSGVTQTPKHLITATGQRVTLRCSPRSGDLSVYWYQQSLDQGLQFLIQYYNGEERAKGNILERFSAQQFPDLHSELNLSSLELGDSALYFCASSAESGGWNEQFFGPGTRLTVL.

The chain links TRBV5-1 to TRBJ2-1; 7 nucleotides match TRBD2. The V segment lost 4 bases and the J segment 8 bases; nucleotides outside the gene matches: 6. This CDR3 contains 13 residues. The germline gives CDR1 SGHRS, CDR2 YFSETQ. The CDR3 here is CASSPASGHEQFF. In DNA form, the CDR3 reads TGCGCCAGCAGCCCGGCTAGCGGCCATGAGCAGTTCTTC.

This rearrangement joins TRBV27 to TRBJ2-5, with 10 bases that match TRBD1. The CDR3 is made up of 15 amino acids. Looked up from germline, CDR1 is MNHEY and CDR2 is SMNVEV (reference sequence). V lost 5 bases, J lost 5 bases, and 8 bases stayed unmatched. CDR3 amino acids: CASSPPGQGGETQYF. CDR3 bases: TGTGCCAGCAGTCCCCCTGGACAGGGGGGGGAGACCCAGTACTTC.

The rearrangement uses TRBV24-1 and TRBJ2-3, with 7 bases lining up with TRBD1. CDR1 and CDR2 from the germline V gene are KGHDR and SFDVKD. The CDR3 is 16 amino acids. V dropped 3 bases and J dropped 3; count of bases not matched to a gene: 8. The CDR3 DNA reads as TGTGCCACCAGTGATCCCTCGGACAGGACGACAGATACGCAGTATTTT. Encoded protein: CATSDPSDRTTDTQYF.

This chain joins TRBV30 and TRBJ1-2; perhaps TRBD1 as D (5 bases). Germline CDR1 and CDR2: GTSNPN and SVGIG (reference sequence). This CDR3 has 15 residues. The germline V and J ends were trimmed by 8 bases and 4 bases, with 23 bases remaining between them. CDR3 DNA sequence: TGTGCCATCGCCGCCGGGACTCCAAGGACCTATGGCTACACCTTC. Amino acid sequence: CAIAAGTPRTYGYTF. Drawing the rest from reference TRBV30 and TRBJ1-2, the complete variable domain is SQTIHQWPATLVQPVGSPLSLECTVEGTSNPNLYWYRQAAGRGLQLLFYSVGIGQISSEVPQNLSASRPQDRQFILSSKKLLLSDSGFYLCAIAAGTPRTYGYTFGSGTRLTVV.

The CDR3 sequence: CASSTGLAGRGEQYF. The DNA for the CDR3 is TGTGCCAGCAGCACGGGACTAGCGGGCAGGGGGGAGCAGTACTTC. The gene calls are TRBV11-1 and TRBJ2-7, with TRBD2 identical over 12 bases. This CDR3 has 15 amino acids. V was clipped by 5 bases and J by 7 bases; unmatched bases: 9. Germline-derived CDR1 and CDR2 are SGHAT and FQDESV (reference sequence). The whole variable domain, remainder taken from reference TRBV11-1 and TRBJ2-7, is EAEVAQSPRYKITEKSQAVAFWCDPISGHATLYWYRQILGQGPELLVQFQDESVVDDSQLPKDRFSAERLKGVDSTLKIQPAELGDSAMYLCASSTGLAGRGEQYFGPGTRLTVT.

The chain couples TRBV7-8 to TRBJ2-2; the D gene is possibly TRBD2 (5 bases). Germline CDR1 SGHVS, CDR2 FQNEAQ. The CDR3 has 14 amino acids. With 5 bases removed from V and 4 bases from J, the gap between germline ends came to 11 bases. The CDR3 loop is CASSTRTRTGELFF. The CDR3 DNA reads TGTGCCAGCAGCACGAGGACTCGCACCGGGGAGCTGTTTTTT. The full variable domain, with the rest looked up from reference TRBV7-8 and TRBJ2-2, is GAGVSQSPRYKVAKRGQDVALRCDPISGHVSLFWYQQALGQGPEFLTYFQNEAQLDKSGLPSDRFFAERPEGSVSTLKIQRTQQEDSAVYLCASSTRTRTGELFFGEGSRLTVL.

The chain couples TRBV7-8 to TRBJ2-7; 8 nucleotides align to TRBD1. V lost 4 bases, J lost 1 base, and 3 bases stayed unmatched. Germline V gene data show CDR1 as SGHVS and CDR2 as FQNEAQ. The CDR3 length is 14 residues. CDR3 nucleotides: TGTGCCAGCAGCTACGGGACAGGATCCTACGAGCAGTACTTC. This sequence encodes CASSYGTGSYEQYF.

V usage is TRBV2 and J usage is TRBJ1-4, with 7 positions matching TRBD1. This CDR3 region has 14 residues. Germline CDR1 SNHLY, CDR2 FYNNEI. V was clipped by 7 bases and J by 7 bases; unmatched bases: 9. The CDR3 nucleotides read TGTGCCAGCAACAGGGGCACCGGTGGTGAAAAACTGTTTTTT. Its translation is CASNRGTGGEKLFF.

The chain recombines TRBV19 with TRBJ1-6, with TRBD1 as a possible D gene (5 bases). CDR3 length: 14 amino acids. V was clipped by 4 bases and J by 12 bases, with 16 bases between them. Germline-derived CDR1 and CDR2 are LNHDA and SQIVND (reference sequence). CDR3 region: CASSTAGSGLPLHF. In DNA form, the CDR3 reads TGTGCCAGTAGTACTGCAGGGTCCGGCCTACCCCTCCACTTT.

The V call is TRBV11-1, the J call TRBJ2-3; 12 nucleotides match TRBD2. Germline CDR1 is SGHAT and CDR2 is FQDESV (reference sequence). The CDR3 has 14 residues. V shed 5 bases and J 11 bases; nucleotides not matched to a gene: 8. The CDR3 reads CASSILAGGQEQYF. The CDR3, as DNA: TGTGCCAGCAGCATCCTAGCGGGGGGGCAGGAGCAGTATTTT.

The gene calls are TRBV7-9 and TRBJ2-7, with 9 bases fitting TRBD1. Germline lookup yields CDR1 SEHNR and CDR2 FQNEAQ (reference sequence). The CDR3 sequence is 16 residues long. The junction had 10 bases not matched to a gene; V was cut back by 5 bases and J by 2 bases. In nucleotides, the CDR3 is TGTGCCAGCAGCGGCGCGGGACAGGGAACACCCTACGAGCAGTACTTC. The encoded protein is CASSGAGQGTPYEQYF.

The rearrangement links TRBV7-3 to TRBJ2-3, with 8 bases identical to TRBD2. The CDR3 runs to 15 residues. V lost 5 bases and J lost 4; bases outside the gene matches: 8. CDR1 is SGHTA and CDR2 is FQGTGA in the germline V gene. This CDR3 reads CASSPRGAASDTQYF. CDR3 DNA: TGTGCCAGCAGCCCGCGGGGGGCGGCCTCAGATACGCAGTATTTT. The full variable domain, its missing parts supplied by reference TRBV7-3 and TRBJ2-3, is GAGVSQTPSNKVTEKGKYVELRCDPISGHTALYWYRQSLGQGPEFLIYFQGTGAADDSGLPNDRFFAVRPEGSVSTLKIQRTERGDSAVYLCASSPRGAASDTQYFGPGTRLTVL.

V and J are TRBV4-1 and TRBJ1-4, with TRBD1 as a possible D gene (5 bases). This CDR3 contains 16 residues. V was shortened by 3 bases and J by 8 bases, with 19 bases between the two germline ends. Germline V gene data show CDR1 as MGHRA and CDR2 as YSYEKL. The CDR3 is CASSHPVGGAGEKLFF. CDR3 DNA: TGCGCCAGCAGCCATCCCGTAGGAGGGGCGGGCGAAAAACTGTTTTTT.

The J gene is TRBJ2-7, the V gene TRBV7-6, with D maybe TRBD2 (6 bases). Trimming took off 2 bases at V and 7 bases at J, with 15 bases between the two ends. Looked up from germline, CDR1 is SGHVS and CDR2 is FNYEAQ. CDR3 length equals 14 residues. In DNA form, the CDR3 reads TGTGCCAGCAGCTTAAGACTAGACACCTTTGAGCAGTACTTC. Translation: CASSLRLDTFEQYF.

This chain joins TRBV5-1 and TRBJ2-2; 9 bases are a match to TRBD1. Germline CDR1 is SGHRS and CDR2 is YFSETQ. The CDR3 has 16 residues. The trim removed 4 bases at V and 7 bases at J, leaving 11 bases unmatched. The CDR3 DNA reads as TGCGCCAGCAGCCCCCCGGGACAGGGTGTAAGCGGGGAGCTGTTTTTT. Encoded protein: CASSPPGQGVSGELFF. Supplemented by reference TRBV5-1 and TRBJ2-2, the full variable domain reads KAGVTQTPRYLIKTRGQQVTLSCSPISGHRSVSWYQQTPGQGLQFLFEYFSETQRNKGNFPGRFSGRQFSNSRSEMNVSTLELGDSALYLCASSPPGQGVSGELFFGEGSRLTVL.